The rows below give T cell receptor beta chains drawn from one sample of a study of neurological immune-mediated disorders. TCRdb reprocessed the 5' RACE reads via MiXCR and lists one record per CDR3 protein. The sample holds under 90,000 distinct CDR3 sequences, 10% seen once. Sequencing was performed on PBMCs. The receptors originated from a man aged 35 to 55 in good health. CDR3s include the opening cysteine and the closing phenylalanine or tryptophan. A D gene is named only where the DNA matches it firmly. Rows may omit the clone size; those that give it use once, few, many or a size class.

CDR3	DNA	J	size	D	V
CASSLALGNTEAFF	TGTGCCAGCAGCTTAGCCCTCGGTAACACTGAAGCTTTCTTT	TRBJ1-1	many	NA	TRBV7-2
CASSPLEAGGTDTQYF	TGTGCCAGCAGCCCCCTAGAGGCGGGGGGCACAGATACGCAGTATTTT	TRBJ2-3	NA	TRBD2	TRBV3-1
CASSPTEQSASGYTF	TGTGCCAGCAGCCCAACGGAACAATCTGCTTCGGGCTACACCTTC	TRBJ1-2	many	NA	TRBV7-2
CAISLGLPRTGANVLTF	TGTGCCATCAGCTTGGGACTCCCCCGCACTGGGGCCAACGTCCTGACTTTC	TRBJ2-6	NA	NA	TRBV5-6
CASSFSREDDTQYF	TGCGCCAGCAGCTTCAGCAGGGAAGACGATACGCAGTATTTT	TRBJ2-3	many	NA	TRBV5-1
CSTLQRERKSTDTQYF	TGCAGTACCCTCCAGCGGGAGAGAAAGAGCACAGATACGCAGTATTTT	TRBJ2-3	NA	TRBD2	TRBV20-1
CASTSGGEKSSYNEQFF	TGTGCCAGCACCTCAGGAGGGGAGAAAAGTTCCTACAATGAGCAGTTCTTC	TRBJ2-1	many	NA	TRBV28
CAIRGQETYNEQFF	TGTGCCATCCGGGGACAGGAGACCTACAATGAGCAGTTCTTC	TRBJ2-1	NA	TRBD1	TRBV10-3
CASSLSMNEQYF	TGTGCCAGCAGTTTATCGATGAACGAGCAGTACTTC	TRBJ2-7	many	NA	TRBV12-3/TRBV12-4
CASSGRRANEQFF	TGTGCCAGCAGCGGCCGCCGGGCCAATGAGCAGTTCTTC	TRBJ2-1	NA	NA	TRBV3-1
CASMGGRGNEQFF	TGTGCCAGCATGGGGGGCCGAGGGAATGAGCAGTTCTTC	TRBJ2-1	many	NA	TRBV6-5
CAIASTTGGLDTEAFF	TGTGCCATCGCCTCTACGACAGGGGGTTTGGACACTGAAGCTTTCTTT	TRBJ1-1	many	TRBD1	TRBV10-3
CASSSPQGLGPEQFF	TGTGCCAGCAGTTCCCCACAGGGCTTAGGACCCGAGCAGTTCTTC	TRBJ2-1	many	NA	TRBV6-2/TRBV6-3
CASRSGLNTEAFF	TGTGCCAGCCGGTCAGGCCTGAACACTGAAGCTTTCTTT	TRBJ1-1	many	NA	TRBV12-3/TRBV12-4
CASSKGGQGAYGYTF	TGTGCCAGCAGCAAAGGGGGCCAGGGGGCCTATGGCTACACCTTC	TRBJ1-2	many	TRBD1	TRBV7-2
CASSLGDRLSYEQYF	TGCGCCAGCAGCTTGGGGGACAGGCTGTCGTACGAGCAGTACTTC	TRBJ2-7	few	TRBD1	TRBV5-1